This TCR beta chain comes out of a study of T cell responses to AZD1222 COVID-19 vaccine. Study observations and caveats: Most donors were white British and more were female, and clonal diversity was possibly underestimated.

About this clone: Its antigen remains unknown.

Generated by immunoSEQ multiplex PCR, the TCRdb table keeps only in-frame clones and is missing some. The data show about 83,000 clones, roughly 86% seen once. Germline-derived CDR1 and CDR2 are MGHDK and SYGVNS. The CDR3 length is 17 residues. The germline V and J ends were trimmed by 1 base and 4 bases, with 17 bases remaining between them. The chain combines TRBV25-1 with TRBJ1-3; D gene ambiguous. This receptor was obtained from an adult in good health. The source material was peripheral blood, sampled on day 0 of AZD1222 vaccination. CDR3 residues: CASSEWQIGIGGNTIYF. The CDR3, as DNA: TGTGCCAGCAGTGAATGGCAAATCGGAATCGGGGGAAACACCATATATTTT.